A selection of T cell receptor beta chains follows, all from one sample in a study of CD8+CD57+ T cells in acquired aplastic anemia. TCRdb re-analysed the reads in MiXCR, keeping a single row per CDR3 protein. Here the sample spans around 150,000 distinct CDR3 sequences, 45% to 50% being singletons. What was sequenced was sorted CD4+, CD8+, or CD8+CD57+ T cells (not recorded which) from PBMCs. The receptors were gathered from a human donor with aplastic anemia. CDR3s include the opening cysteine and the closing phenylalanine or tryptophan. Each record gives: V gene, J gene, CDR3 protein.

TRBV2,TRBJ2-1,CASSGTRSSNEQFF
TRBV3-1,TRBJ2-3,CASSQIGPPPTQYF
TRBV20-1,TRBJ2-7,CSAGSGGLYEQYF
TRBV5-1,TRBJ1-3,CASSWTTGTAIYF
TRBV7-7,TRBJ2-2,CASSQRTGELFF
TRBV4-1,TRBJ1-5,CASSQDLWGRQPQHF
TRBV10-3,TRBJ2-1,CAVGQRDAYNEQFF
TRBV11-3,TRBJ1-1,CASSLVGRANTEAFF
TRBV24-1,TRBJ2-7,CATRDSSYEQYF
TRBV9,TRBJ1-6,CASLGGLKLALHF
TRBV15,TRBJ1-2,CATSRDLGGYGYTF
TRBV7-9,TRBJ2-7,CASSLEYTSYEQYF
TRBV7-9,TRBJ1-4,CASSNSNEKLFF
TRBV19,TRBJ1-1,CASTSRVRNTEAFF
TRBV24-1,TRBJ1-2,CATSVDRFFGYTF
TRBV6-1,TRBJ2-7,CASSRLYMENHEQYF
TRBV7-3,TRBJ2-2,CASSLARVSHGELFF
TRBV10-2,TRBJ2-2,CASSHPLRPWELFF
TRBV25-1,TRBJ1-1,CASSTGGAVDTEAFF
TRBV10-3,TRBJ1-6,CAKWKKVSSYNSPLHF
TRBV4-1,TRBJ2-1,CASSQETRGVGGRPPGEQFF
TRBV12-3/TRBV12-4,TRBJ2-7,CASSLRTGLGYERYF
TRBV12-3/TRBV12-4,TRBJ2-3,CASSGWTKGDTQYF
TRBV12-3/TRBV12-4,TRBJ2-7,CASSFGQGPYEQYF
TRBV10-2,TRBJ2-7,CASEAPGTGTYEQYF
TRBV6-1,TRBJ1-1,CASSDQPTGGTEAFF
TRBV7-9,TRBJ1-1,CASSIRSGRTEAFF
TRBV4-1,TRBJ1-1,CASSQDKRVFEAFF
TRBV24-1,TRBJ1-2,CATSVAGAWGYTF
TRBV12-5,TRBJ2-1,CASGQGLAGVNEQFF
TRBV6-1,TRBJ2-1,CASSSGGGEYNEQFF
TRBV19,TRBJ2-1,CASSIGTGWNEQFF
TRBV5-1,TRBJ1-1,CASNPTGPSTEAFF
TRBV14,TRBJ1-2,CASSQGHGPFYGYTF
TRBV7-2,TRBJ2-3,CASSLLLRTGEDTQYF
TRBV19,TRBJ1-1,CASNKWQGANTEAFF
TRBV7-6,TRBJ2-7,CASIQSLKGLTYEQYF
TRBV12-5,TRBJ2-7,CASGRSVDEQYF
TRBV3-1,TRBJ2-2,CASSQDRTSGDGELFF
TRBV20-1,TRBJ2-1,CSARAGHEQFF
TRBV11-2,TRBJ1-5,CASSLEWGIKKDQPQHF
TRBV6-5,TRBJ1-5,CASSYLGEEGQPQHF
TRBV12-1,TRBJ1-6,CASSFFPGDRLHF
TRBV5-6,TRBJ2-6,CASSPAGQALGANVLTF
TRBV12-3/TRBV12-4,TRBJ2-5,CASSSTGVQETQYF
TRBV19,TRBJ2-7,CASSITWGYEQYF
TRBV29-1,TRBJ2-1,CSVGGGADINEQFF
TRBV12-3/TRBV12-4,TRBJ2-3,CASTSLLIPPTDTQYF
TRBV4-1,TRBJ2-1,CASSHGLAGNEQFF
TRBV5-4,TRBJ2-7,CASSLTGGNEQYF
TRBV15,TRBJ2-5,CATSTPGAQETQYF
TRBV20-1,TRBJ2-1,CSALLAGGGEQFF
TRBV27,TRBJ2-5,CASSPQETVQETQYF
TRBV24-1,TRBJ2-5,CATSGPGQNSRETQYF
TRBV30,TRBJ2-1,CAWGRAYNEQFF
TRBV6-5,TRBJ2-7,CASSARGYYEQYF
TRBV7-6,TRBJ2-7,CASSAGRDRGVGEQYF
TRBV6-2/TRBV6-3,TRBJ2-3,CASSYLSGRAITDTQYF
TRBV19,TRBJ1-4,CASSIGETQLFF
TRBV2,TRBJ2-1,CASGERGSYNEQFF